A single T cell receptor (beta chain) is shown here with its context. Through template switching, a universal primer site was introduced, and the cDNA contained unique molecular identifiers. MiXCR, run by TCRdb on the 5' RACE reads, gives a single entry per CDR3 protein. The data show 1.5 million to 2 million distinct CDR3 sequences, under 35% seen once. The CDR3 consists of 15 residues. The data are from a study of identical twins. This chain uses TRBV21-1 with TRBJ2-7. TRBV21-1 constitutes a pseudogene. This clonotype was sampled from a newborn girl in good health. Sequencing was performed on cord blood. The CDR3 spells CASSNWLAVPYEQYF. The CDR3 DNA reads TGTGCCAGCAGCAACTGGTTAGCCGTCCCCTACGAGCAGTACTTC.